The present T cell receptor beta chain was sequenced within a study of identical twins' blood T cells. The CDR3 runs 13 residues. Germline values: CDR1 SGHTA, CDR2 FQGNSA. A few counts support this clonotype. Germline and junction disagree at one end, which may indicate a read error. TCRdb itself ran the 5' RACE reads through MiXCR, one entry per CDR3 protein. This sample has 350,000 to 450,000 distinct CDR3 sequences, with under 30% found just once. This TCR derives from a woman aged 18-49 years in good health. V is TRBV7-2 and J is TRBJ1-1; D may be TRBD1 (6 bases). Material for sequencing was PBMCs. As DNA, the CDR3 is TGTGCCAGCACTTTCACAGGGAACCCTGAAGCTTTCTTT. It is translated as CASTFTGNPEAFF.